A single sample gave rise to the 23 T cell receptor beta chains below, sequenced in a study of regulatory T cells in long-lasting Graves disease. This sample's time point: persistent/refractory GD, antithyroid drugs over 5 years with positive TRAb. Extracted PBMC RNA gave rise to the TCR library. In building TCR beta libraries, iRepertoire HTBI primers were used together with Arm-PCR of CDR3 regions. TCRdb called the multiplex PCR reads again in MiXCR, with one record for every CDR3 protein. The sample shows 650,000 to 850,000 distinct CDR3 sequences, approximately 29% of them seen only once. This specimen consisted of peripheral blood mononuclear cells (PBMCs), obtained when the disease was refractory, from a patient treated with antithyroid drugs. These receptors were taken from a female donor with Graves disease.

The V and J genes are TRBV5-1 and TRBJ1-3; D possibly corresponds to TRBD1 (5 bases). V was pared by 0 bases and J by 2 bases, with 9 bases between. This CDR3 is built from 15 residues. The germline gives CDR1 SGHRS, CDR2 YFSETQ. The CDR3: CASSLALGAGNTIYF. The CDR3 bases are TGCGCCAGCAGCTTGGCCCTAGGGGCTGGAAACACCATATATTTT.

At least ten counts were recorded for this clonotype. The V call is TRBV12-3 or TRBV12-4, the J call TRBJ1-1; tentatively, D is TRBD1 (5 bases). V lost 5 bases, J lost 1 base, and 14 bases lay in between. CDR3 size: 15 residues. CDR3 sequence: CASSPSTDTNTEAFF. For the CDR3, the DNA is TGTGCCAGCAGTCCGTCGACAGATACGAACACTGAAGCTTTCTTT.

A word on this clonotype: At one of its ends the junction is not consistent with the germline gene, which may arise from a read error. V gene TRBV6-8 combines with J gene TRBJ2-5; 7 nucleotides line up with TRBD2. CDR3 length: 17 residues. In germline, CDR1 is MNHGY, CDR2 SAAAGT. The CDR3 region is CASNDWKRGPPQETQYF. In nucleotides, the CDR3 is TGCGCCAGCAACGATTGGAAGCGGGGCCCTCCTCAAGAGACCCAGTACTTC.

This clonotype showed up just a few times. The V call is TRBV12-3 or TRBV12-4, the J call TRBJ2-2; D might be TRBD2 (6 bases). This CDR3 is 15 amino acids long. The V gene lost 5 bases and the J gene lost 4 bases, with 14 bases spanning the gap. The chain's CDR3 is CASSRESSATGELFF. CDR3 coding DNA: TGTGCCAGCAGTAGGGAGTCTAGCGCCACCGGGGAGCTGTTTTTT.

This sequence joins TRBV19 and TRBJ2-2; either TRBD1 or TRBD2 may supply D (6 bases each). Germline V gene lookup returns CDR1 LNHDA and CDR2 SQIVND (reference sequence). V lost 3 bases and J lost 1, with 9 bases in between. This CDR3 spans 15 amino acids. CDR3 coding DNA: TGTGCCAGTAGTATGGGGGGACAGAACACCGGGGAGCTGTTTTTT. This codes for CASSMGGQNTGELFF.

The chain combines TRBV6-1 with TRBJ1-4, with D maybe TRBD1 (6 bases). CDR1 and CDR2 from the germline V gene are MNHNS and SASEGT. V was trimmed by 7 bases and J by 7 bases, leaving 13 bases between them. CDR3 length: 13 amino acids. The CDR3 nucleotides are TGTGCCAGCAAACAGGGCCTTAGTGAAAAACTGTTTTTT. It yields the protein CASKQGLSEKLFF.

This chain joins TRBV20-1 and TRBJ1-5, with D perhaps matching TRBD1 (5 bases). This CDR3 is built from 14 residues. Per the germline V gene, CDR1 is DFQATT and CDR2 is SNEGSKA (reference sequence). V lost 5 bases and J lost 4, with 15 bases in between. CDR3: CSAVQGWRNQPQHF. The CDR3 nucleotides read TGCAGTGCTGTTCAGGGATGGCGAAATCAGCCCCAGCATTTT.

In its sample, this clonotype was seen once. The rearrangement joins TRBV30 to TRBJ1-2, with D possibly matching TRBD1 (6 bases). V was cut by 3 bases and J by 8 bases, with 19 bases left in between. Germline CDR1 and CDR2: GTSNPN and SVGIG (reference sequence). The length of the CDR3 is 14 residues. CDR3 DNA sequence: TGTGCCTGGAGCCAGGGGTCGGGTGAGGGAGGCTACACCTTC. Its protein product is CAWSQGSGEGGYTF. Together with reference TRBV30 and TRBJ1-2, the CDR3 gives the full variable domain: SQTIHQWPATLVQPVGSPLSLECTVEGTSNPNLYWYRQAAGRGLQLLFYSVGIGQISSEVPQNLSASRPQDRQFILSSKKLLLSDSGFYLCAWSQGSGEGGYTFGSGTRLTVV.

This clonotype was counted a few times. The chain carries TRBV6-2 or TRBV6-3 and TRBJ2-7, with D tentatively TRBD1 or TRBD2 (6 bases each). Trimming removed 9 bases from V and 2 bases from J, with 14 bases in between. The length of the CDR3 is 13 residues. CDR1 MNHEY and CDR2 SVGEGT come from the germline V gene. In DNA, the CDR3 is TGTGCCAGTGGCGAGGGGGGTCCCTACGAGCAGTACTTC. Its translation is CASGEGGPYEQYF.

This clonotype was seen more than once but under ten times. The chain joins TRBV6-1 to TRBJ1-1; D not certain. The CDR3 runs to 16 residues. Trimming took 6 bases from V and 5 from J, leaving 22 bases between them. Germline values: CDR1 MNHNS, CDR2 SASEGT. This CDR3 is CASRKEEGLSGTEAFF. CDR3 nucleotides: TGTGCCAGCAGAAAGGAAGAAGGGCTCTCTGGAACTGAAGCTTTCTTT.

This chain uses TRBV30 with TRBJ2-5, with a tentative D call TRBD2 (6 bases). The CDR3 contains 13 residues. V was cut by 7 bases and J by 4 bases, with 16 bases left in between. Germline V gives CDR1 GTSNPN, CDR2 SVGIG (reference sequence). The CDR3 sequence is CAFLSAGRETQYF. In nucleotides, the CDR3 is TGTGCCTTTTTGTCCGCGGGGCGAGAGACCCAGTACTTC.

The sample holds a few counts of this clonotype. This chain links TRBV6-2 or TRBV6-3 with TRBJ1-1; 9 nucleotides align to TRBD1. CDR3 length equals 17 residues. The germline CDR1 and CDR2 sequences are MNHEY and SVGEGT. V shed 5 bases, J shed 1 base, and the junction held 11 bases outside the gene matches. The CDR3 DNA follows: TGTGCCAGCAGTGTGCAGGGGACAGGGTTCCGGAACACTGAAGCTTTCTTT. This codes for CASSVQGTGFRNTEAFF.

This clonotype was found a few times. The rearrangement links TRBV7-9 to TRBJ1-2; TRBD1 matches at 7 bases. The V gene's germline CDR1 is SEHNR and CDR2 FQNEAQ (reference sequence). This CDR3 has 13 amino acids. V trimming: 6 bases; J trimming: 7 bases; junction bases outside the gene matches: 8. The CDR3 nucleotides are TGTGCCAGCAGTGACAGGGTGACGGGTGGCTACACCTTC. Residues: CASSDRVTGGYTF.

CDR3 nucleotides: TGTGCCAGCAGCGTATACGGGTCTGGCGGCTACACCTTC. It encodes CASSVYGSGGYTF. The J gene is TRBJ1-2, the V gene TRBV9; D not resolved. Per germline, CDR1 SGDLS and CDR2 YYNGEE. This CDR3 is 13 amino acids long. V lost 1 base and J lost 8, with 12 bases in between.

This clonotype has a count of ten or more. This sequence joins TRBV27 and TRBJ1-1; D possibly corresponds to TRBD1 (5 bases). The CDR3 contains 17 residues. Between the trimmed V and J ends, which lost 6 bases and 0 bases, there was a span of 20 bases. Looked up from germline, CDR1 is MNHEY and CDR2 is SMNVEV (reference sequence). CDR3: CASSHSPGTGMNTEAFF. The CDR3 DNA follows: TGTGCCAGCAGCCACTCGCCCGGCACAGGCATGAACACTGAAGCTTTCTTT.

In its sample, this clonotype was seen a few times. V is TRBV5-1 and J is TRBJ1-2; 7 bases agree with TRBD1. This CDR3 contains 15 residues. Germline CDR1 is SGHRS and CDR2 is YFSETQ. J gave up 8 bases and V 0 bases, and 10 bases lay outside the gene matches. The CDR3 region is CASSLGRGDSEGYTF. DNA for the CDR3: TGCGCCAGCAGCTTGGGCAGGGGGGATTCGGAAGGCTACACCTTC.

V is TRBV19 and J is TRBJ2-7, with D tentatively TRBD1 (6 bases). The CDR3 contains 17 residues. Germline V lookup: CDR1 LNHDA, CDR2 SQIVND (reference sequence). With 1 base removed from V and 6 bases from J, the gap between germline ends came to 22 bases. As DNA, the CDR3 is TGTGCCAGTAGTATAGGCACAGGGTCAGGTAAAGCTTCCGAGCAGTACTTC. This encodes CASSIGTGSGKASEQYF.

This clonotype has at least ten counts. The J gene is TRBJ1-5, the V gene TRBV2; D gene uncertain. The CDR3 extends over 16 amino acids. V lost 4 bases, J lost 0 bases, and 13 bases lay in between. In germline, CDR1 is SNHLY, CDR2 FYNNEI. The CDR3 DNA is TGTGCCAGCAGTGCCCGACGGGGAGATAGCAATCAGCCCCAGCATTTT. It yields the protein CASSARRGDSNQPQHF.

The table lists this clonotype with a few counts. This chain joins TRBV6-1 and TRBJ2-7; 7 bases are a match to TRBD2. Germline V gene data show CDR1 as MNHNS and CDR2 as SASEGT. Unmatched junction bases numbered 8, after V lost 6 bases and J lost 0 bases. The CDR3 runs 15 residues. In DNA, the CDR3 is TGTGCCAGCAGCCGATTTAGCGGGTTCTCCTACGAGCAGTACTTC. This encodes CASSRFSGFSYEQYF.

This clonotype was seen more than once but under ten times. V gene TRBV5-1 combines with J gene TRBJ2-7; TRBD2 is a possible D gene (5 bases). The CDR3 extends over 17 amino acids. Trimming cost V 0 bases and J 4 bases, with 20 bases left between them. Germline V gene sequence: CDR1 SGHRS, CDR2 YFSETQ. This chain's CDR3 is CASSLDVAGSVIYEQYF. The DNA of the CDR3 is TGCGCCAGCAGCTTGGACGTCGCGGGTTCGGTGATTTACGAGCAGTACTTC.

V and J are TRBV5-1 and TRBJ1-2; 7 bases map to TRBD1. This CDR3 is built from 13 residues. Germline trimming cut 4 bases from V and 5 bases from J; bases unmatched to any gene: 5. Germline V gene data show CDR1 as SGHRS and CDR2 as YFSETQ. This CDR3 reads CASSMGQLYGYTF. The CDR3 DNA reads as TGCGCCAGCAGCATGGGACAGCTTTATGGCTACACCTTC.

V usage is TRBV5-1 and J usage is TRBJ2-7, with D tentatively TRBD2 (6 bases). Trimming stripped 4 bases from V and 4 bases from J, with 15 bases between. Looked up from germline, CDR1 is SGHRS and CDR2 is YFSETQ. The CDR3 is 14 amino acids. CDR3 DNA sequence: TGCGCCAGCAGCGTAGGAGGCGGGGAATACGAGCAGTACTTC. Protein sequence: CASSVGGGEYEQYF.

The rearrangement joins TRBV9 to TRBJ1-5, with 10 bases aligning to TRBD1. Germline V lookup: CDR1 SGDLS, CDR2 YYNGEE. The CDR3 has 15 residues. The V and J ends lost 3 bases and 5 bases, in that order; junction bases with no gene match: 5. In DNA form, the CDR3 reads TGTGCCAGCAGCGGCGGACAGGGGGGGTATCAGCCCCAGCATTTT. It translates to CASSGGQGGYQPQHF. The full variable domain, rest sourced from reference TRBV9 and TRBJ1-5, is DSGVTQTPKHLITATGQRVTLRCSPRSGDLSVYWYQQSLDQGLQFLIQYYNGEERAKGNILERFSAQQFPDLHSELNLSSLELGDSALYFCASSGGQGGYQPQHFGDGTRLSIL.